This TCR beta chain was captured by sequencing in a study of blood T cell repertoires in COVID-19. Study-wide background: Donors in the United States, Italy and Spain gave samples during acute or convalescent COVID-19. T cells, B-cell-depleted T cells, or PBMCs supplied cDNA or gDNA.

Per the original methods: Estimates of nucleated cell counts were drawn from the amplification of reference gene primers. Libraries were prepared by immunoSEQ multiplex PCR; TCRdb keeps only in-frame clonotypes and omits some of them. The DNA was the basis for D and trimming; V, J and clone size are from that table. The sample shows a few hundred thousand clones, roughly nine tenths of them seen only once. Germline values: CDR1 MNHEY, CDR2 SVGAGI. V lost 4 bases and J lost 2, with 9 bases in between. This CDR3 is built from 14 residues. Sequencing was done on a sample of peripheral blood. The sequence was collected from a man in his forties or fifties with acute or convalescent COVID-19. V usage is TRBV6-5 and J usage is TRBJ1-5; D call uncertain. CDR3 amino acids: CASSSGRGNQPQHF. CDR3 nucleotide sequence: TGTGCCAGCAGTTCGGGGAGGGGCAATCAGCCCCAGCATTTT.